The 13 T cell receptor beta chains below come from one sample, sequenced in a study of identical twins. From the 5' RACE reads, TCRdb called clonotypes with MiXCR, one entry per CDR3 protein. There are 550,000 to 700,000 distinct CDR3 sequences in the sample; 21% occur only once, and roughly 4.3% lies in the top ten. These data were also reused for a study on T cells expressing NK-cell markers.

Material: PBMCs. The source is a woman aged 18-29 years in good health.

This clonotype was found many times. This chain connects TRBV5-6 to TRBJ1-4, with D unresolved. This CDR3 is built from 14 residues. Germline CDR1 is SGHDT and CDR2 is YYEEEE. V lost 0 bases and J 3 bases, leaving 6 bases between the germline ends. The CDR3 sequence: CASSLGAPNEKLFF. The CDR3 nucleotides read TGTGCCAGCAGCTTGGGGGCGCCTAATGAAAAACTGTTTTTT.

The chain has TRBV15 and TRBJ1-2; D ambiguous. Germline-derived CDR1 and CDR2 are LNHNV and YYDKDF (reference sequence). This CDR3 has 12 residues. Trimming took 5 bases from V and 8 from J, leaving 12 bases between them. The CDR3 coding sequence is TGTGCCACCAGCGATCGGTATTGGGGCTACACCTTC. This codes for CATSDRYWGYTF.

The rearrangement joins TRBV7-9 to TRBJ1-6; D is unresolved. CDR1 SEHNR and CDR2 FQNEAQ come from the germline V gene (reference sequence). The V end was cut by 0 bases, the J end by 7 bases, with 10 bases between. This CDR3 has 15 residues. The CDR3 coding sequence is TGTGCCAGCAGCTTAGCGGAGGCAGAAAATTCACCCCTCCACTTT. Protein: CASSLAEAENSPLHF.

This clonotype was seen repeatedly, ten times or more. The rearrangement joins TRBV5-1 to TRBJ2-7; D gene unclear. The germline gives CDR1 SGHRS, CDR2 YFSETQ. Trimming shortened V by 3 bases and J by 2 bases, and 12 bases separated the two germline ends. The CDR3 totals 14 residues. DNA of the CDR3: TGCGCCAGCAGCTCGGCGGTGACCGCCTACGAGCAGTACTTC. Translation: CASSSAVTAYEQYF.

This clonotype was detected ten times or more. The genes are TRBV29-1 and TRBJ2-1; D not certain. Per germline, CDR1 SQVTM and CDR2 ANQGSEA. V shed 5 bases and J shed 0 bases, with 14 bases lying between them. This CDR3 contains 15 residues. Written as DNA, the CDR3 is TGCAGCGTTACCCCCGCTCAGAGCTCCTACAATGAGCAGTTCTTC. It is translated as CSVTPAQSSYNEQFF.

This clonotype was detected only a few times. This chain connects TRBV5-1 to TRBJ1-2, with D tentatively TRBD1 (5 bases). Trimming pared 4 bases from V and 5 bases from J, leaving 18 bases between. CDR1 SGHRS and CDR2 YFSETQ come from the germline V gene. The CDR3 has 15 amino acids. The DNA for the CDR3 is TGCGCCAGCAGCGGATGGACCCTGGGGACGTATGGCTACACCTTC. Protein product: CASSGWTLGTYGYTF.

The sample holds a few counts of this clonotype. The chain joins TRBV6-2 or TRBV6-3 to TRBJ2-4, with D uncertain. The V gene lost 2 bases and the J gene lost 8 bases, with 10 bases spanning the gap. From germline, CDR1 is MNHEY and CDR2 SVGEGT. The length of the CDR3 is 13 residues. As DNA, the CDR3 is TGTGCCAGCAGTTACGGGTGGGGTGACATTCAGTACTTC. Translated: CASSYGWGDIQYF.

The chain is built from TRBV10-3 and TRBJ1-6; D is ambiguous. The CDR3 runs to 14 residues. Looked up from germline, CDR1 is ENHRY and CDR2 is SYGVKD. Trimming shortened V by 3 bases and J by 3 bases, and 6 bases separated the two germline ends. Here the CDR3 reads CAISESLYNSPLHF. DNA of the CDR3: TGTGCCATCAGTGAAAGCCTCTATAATTCACCCCTCCACTTT.

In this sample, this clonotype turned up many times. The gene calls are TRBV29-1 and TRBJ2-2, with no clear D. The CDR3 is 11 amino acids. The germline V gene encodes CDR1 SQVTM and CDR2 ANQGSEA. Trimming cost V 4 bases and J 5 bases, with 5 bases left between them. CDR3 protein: CSVGGTGELFF. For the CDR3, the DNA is TGCAGCGTTGGCGGAACCGGGGAGCTGTTTTTT.

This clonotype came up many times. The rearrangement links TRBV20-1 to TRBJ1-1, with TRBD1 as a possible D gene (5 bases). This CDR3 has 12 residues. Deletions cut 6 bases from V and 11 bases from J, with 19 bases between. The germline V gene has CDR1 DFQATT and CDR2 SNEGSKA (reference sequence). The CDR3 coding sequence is TGCAGTGCCCTTGACAGTTTTGGTTGGGCTTTCTTT. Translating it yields CSALDSFGWAFF.

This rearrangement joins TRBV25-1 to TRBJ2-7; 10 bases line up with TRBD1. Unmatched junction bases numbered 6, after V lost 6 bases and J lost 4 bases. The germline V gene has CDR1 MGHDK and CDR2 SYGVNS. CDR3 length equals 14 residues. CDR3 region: CASSPGQGKYEQYF. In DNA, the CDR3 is TGTGCCAGCAGCCCGGGACAGGGGAAATACGAGCAGTACTTC.

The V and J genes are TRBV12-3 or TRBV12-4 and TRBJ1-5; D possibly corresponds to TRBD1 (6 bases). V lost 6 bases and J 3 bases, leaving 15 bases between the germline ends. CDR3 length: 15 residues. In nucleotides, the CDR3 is TGTGCCAGCAGAATTCTAGGGGGGCTCAATCAGCCCCAGCATTTT. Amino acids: CASRILGGLNQPQHF.

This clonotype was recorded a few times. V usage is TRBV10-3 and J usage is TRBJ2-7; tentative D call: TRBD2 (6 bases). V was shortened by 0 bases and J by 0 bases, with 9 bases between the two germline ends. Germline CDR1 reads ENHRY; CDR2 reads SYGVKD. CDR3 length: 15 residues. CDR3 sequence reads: CAISESAGFSYEQYF. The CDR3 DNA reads TGTGCCATCAGTGAGTCGGCGGGATTCTCCTACGAGCAGTACTTC.